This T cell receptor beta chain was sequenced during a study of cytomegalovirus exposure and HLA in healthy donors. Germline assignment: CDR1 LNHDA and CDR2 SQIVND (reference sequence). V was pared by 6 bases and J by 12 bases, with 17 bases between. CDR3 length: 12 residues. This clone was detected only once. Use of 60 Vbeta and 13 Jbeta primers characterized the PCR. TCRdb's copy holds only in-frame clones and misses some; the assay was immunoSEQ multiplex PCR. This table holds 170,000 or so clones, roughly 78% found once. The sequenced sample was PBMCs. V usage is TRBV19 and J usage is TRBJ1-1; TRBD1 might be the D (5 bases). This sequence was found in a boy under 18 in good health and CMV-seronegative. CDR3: CASSTSFRQSFF. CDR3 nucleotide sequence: TGTGCCAGTAGCACATCATTTCGACAGTCTTTCTTT. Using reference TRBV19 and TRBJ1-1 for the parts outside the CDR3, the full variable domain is DGGITQSPKYLFRKEGQNVTLSCEQNLNHDAMYWYRQDPGQGLRLIYYSQIVNDFQKGDIAEGYSVSREKKESFPLTVTSAQKNPTAFYLCASSTSFRQSFFGQGTRLTVV.